These T cell receptor beta chains were read from a single sample in a study of patients and donors after allogeneic stem cell transplantation. Using its own MiXCR run on the RT-PCR reads, TCRdb lists one record per CDR3 protein. There are approximately 160,000 distinct CDR3 sequences in the sample; about 29% occur only once, and less than 3.5% lies in the top ten. What was sequenced was blood, either unsorted or a sorted T cell fraction (not recorded which). The source of these receptors is a human donor who was either an allogeneic HSCT recipient or a stem cell or donor lymphocyte infusion donor (not recorded which). It is not recorded whose cells these are; they may come from a transplant donor. The CDR3 runs from the conserved cysteine through the conserved F or W. A D gene is named only where the DNA matches it firmly. Some rows have no size entry. The others give once, few or many, or a class for an expanded clone.

d_call: TRBD1
clone_size: few
v_call: TRBV29-1
j_call: TRBJ2-1
cdr3_nt: TGCAGCCTTGGGGGCAGGGGGCGGTACAATGAGCAGTTCTTC
cdr3_aa: CSLGGRGRYNEQFF

d_call: .
clone_size: .
v_call: TRBV7-6
j_call: TRBJ1-5
cdr3_nt: TGTGCCAGCAGCTTAGCTGACGGGAGCAATCAGCCCCAGCATTTT
cdr3_aa: CASSLADGSNQPQHF

d_call: .
clone_size: .
v_call: TRBV20-1
j_call: TRBJ2-7
cdr3_nt: TGCAGTGCTAGAGATAAGGGCCTTACCCTCTTC
cdr3_aa: CSARDKGLTLF

d_call: .
clone_size: .
v_call: TRBV5-1
j_call: TRBJ2-2
cdr3_nt: TGCGCCAGCAGCTTGGGGCCGGGACCTTACACCGGGGAGCTGTTTTTT
cdr3_aa: CASSLGPGPYTGELFF

d_call: TRBD2
clone_size: .
v_call: TRBV6-6
j_call: TRBJ2-1
cdr3_nt: TGTGCCAGCAGTTACCCAACTAGCGACAATGAGCAGTTCTTC
cdr3_aa: CASSYPTSDNEQFF

d_call: .
clone_size: few
v_call: TRBV4-3
j_call: TRBJ1-4
cdr3_nt: TGCGCCAGCAGCCAAGATTGGCCATCGCATGAAAAACTGTTTTTT
cdr3_aa: CASSQDWPSHEKLFF

d_call: .
clone_size: .
v_call: TRBV5-8
j_call: TRBJ1-5
cdr3_nt: TGTGCCAGCAGCTTTAGTTGGGCCAGGCAGGGGAGTCAGCCCCAGCATTTT
cdr3_aa: CASSFSWARQGSQPQHF

d_call: .
clone_size: .
v_call: TRBV12-3/TRBV12-4
j_call: TRBJ1-3
cdr3_nt: TGTGCCAGCAGGGTCACCGGGCCTAATGGTGGAAACACCATATATTTT
cdr3_aa: CASRVTGPNGGNTIYF

d_call: TRBD2
clone_size: .
v_call: TRBV7-9
j_call: TRBJ2-5
cdr3_nt: TGTGCCAGCAGCTTAAGTGGTAGCGGGAGGGCCCAGGAGACCCAGTACTTC
cdr3_aa: CASSLSGSGRAQETQYF

d_call: .
clone_size: .
v_call: TRBV7-9
j_call: TRBJ2-5
cdr3_nt: TGTGCCAGCAGCTTCGCTAGCCAAGAGACCCAGTACTTC
cdr3_aa: CASSFASQETQYF

d_call: .
clone_size: .
v_call: TRBV12-3/TRBV12-4
j_call: TRBJ2-6
cdr3_nt: TGTGCCAGCAGTTTAAGGACTTCTGGGGCCAACGTCCTGACTTTC
cdr3_aa: CASSLRTSGANVLTF

d_call: .
clone_size: few
v_call: TRBV12-3/TRBV12-4
j_call: TRBJ2-2
cdr3_nt: TGTGCCAGCCACCAGGACACGGACACCGGGGAGCTGTTTTTT
cdr3_aa: CASHQDTDTGELFF

d_call: .
clone_size: few
v_call: TRBV5-1
j_call: TRBJ1-2
cdr3_nt: TGCGCCAGCAGCTTCGAGGGTCACTATGGCTACACCTTC
cdr3_aa: CASSFEGHYGYTF

d_call: .
clone_size: few
v_call: TRBV29-1
j_call: TRBJ1-1
cdr3_nt: TGCAGCGTCCGCGGGGAAATGAACACTGAAGCTTTCTTT
cdr3_aa: CSVRGEMNTEAFF

d_call: .
clone_size: .
v_call: TRBV11-2
j_call: TRBJ2-7
cdr3_nt: TGTGCCAGCAGCTTGGACCTTCCGGGCGAGCAGTACTTC
cdr3_aa: CASSLDLPGEQYF

d_call: TRBD2
clone_size: .
v_call: TRBV5-8
j_call: TRBJ2-1
cdr3_nt: TGTGCCAGCAGCCCCGGAGACGGGAGGCTGTACAATGAGCAGTTCTTC
cdr3_aa: CASSPGDGRLYNEQFF

d_call: .
clone_size: .
v_call: TRBV5-1
j_call: TRBJ2-7
cdr3_nt: TGCGCCAGCAGCTTGGATGGATCTACCTACGAGCAGTACTTC
cdr3_aa: CASSLDGSTYEQYF

d_call: TRBD1
clone_size: few
v_call: TRBV7-2
j_call: TRBJ1-2
cdr3_nt: TGTGCCAGCAGCCTCCCGGGACAGGGGTCCTATGGCTACACCTTC
cdr3_aa: CASSLPGQGSYGYTF

d_call: TRBD1
clone_size: few
v_call: TRBV25-1
j_call: TRBJ1-1
cdr3_nt: TGTGCCAGCAGTGAGGGACAGGCGAACACTGAAGCTTTCTTT
cdr3_aa: CASSEGQANTEAFF

d_call: .
clone_size: .
v_call: TRBV5-1
j_call: TRBJ2-2
cdr3_nt: TGCGCCAGCAGCTTGCCGACAAGGGCCGGGGAGCTGTTTTTT
cdr3_aa: CASSLPTRAGELFF

d_call: TRBD1
clone_size: .
v_call: TRBV20-1
j_call: TRBJ1-1
cdr3_nt: TGCAGTGCTGGAGGGGGGACAGGGCAAGCTGAAGCTTTCTTT
cdr3_aa: CSAGGGTGQAEAFF

d_call: .
clone_size: few
v_call: TRBV29-1
j_call: TRBJ1-4
cdr3_nt: TGCAGCGTTGAAGAGGGACCTCTCGGAAAACTGTTTTTT
cdr3_aa: CSVEEGPLGKLFF

d_call: .
clone_size: .
v_call: TRBV4-3
j_call: TRBJ1-5
cdr3_nt: TGCGCCAGCAGCCAAGGCCCATGGGGGGTCGGCAATCAGCCCCAGCATTTT
cdr3_aa: CASSQGPWGVGNQPQHF